The 20 T cell receptor beta chains listed next were all sequenced from one sample in a study of cytomegalovirus exposure and HLA in healthy donors. The protocol was immunoSEQ multiplex PCR, while the TCRdb copy is restricted to in-frame clones and leaves out a portion. The data contain approximately 150,000 clones, around four fifths of them singletons. Sequencing input: PBMCs. These TCRs come from a man aged 25 to 40 in good health and CMV-seropositive.

A word on this clone: At one boundary the junction diverges from the germline segment, which might be a read error. J is TRBJ1-6 and V is TRBV6-5; D is unclear. The CDR3 covers 15 residues. Germline CDR1 reads MNHEY; CDR2 reads SVGAGI. This CDR3 reads CASSYSQSPGESVIF. In nucleotides, the CDR3 is TGTGCCAGCAGTTACTCCCAATCTCCCGGAGAATCGGTGATCTTT.

The genes are TRBV13 and TRBJ1-1; D unresolved. Germline CDR1 is PRHDT and CDR2 is FYEKMQ (reference sequence). The CDR3 length is 16 residues. The V end was cut by 4 bases, the J end by 1 base, with 16 bases between. The CDR3 loop is CASSSTVQIGNTEAFF. DNA for the CDR3: TGTGCCAGCAGCTCCACCGTTCAAATCGGGAACACTGAAGCTTTCTTT. Complete variable domain (other parts from reference TRBV13 and TRBJ1-1): AAGVIQSPRHLIKEKRETATLKCYPIPRHDTVYWYQQGPGQDPQFLISFYEKMQSDKGSIPDRFSAQQFSDYHSELNMSSLELGDSALYFCASSSTVQIGNTEAFFGQGTRLTVV.

In its sample, this clone was seen once. The genes are TRBV11-2 and TRBJ1-2; possible D gene TRBD1, 6 bases. Trimming took 0 bases from V and 4 from J, leaving 12 bases between them. Looked up from germline, CDR1 is SGHAT and CDR2 is FQNNGV. The length of the CDR3 is 15 residues. The CDR3 nucleotides read TGTGCCAGCAGCTTAGAGTACAGGGTGGGCTATGGCTACACCTTC. Protein sequence: CASSLEYRVGYGYTF.

The chain recombines TRBV7-2 with TRBJ2-2; perhaps TRBD2 as D (6 bases). This CDR3 is built from 17 residues. The V gene's germline CDR1 is SGHTA and CDR2 FQGNSA. Between the trimmed V and J ends, which lost 7 bases and 4 bases, there was a span of 22 bases. Here the CDR3 reads CASIAGWGDRGTGELFF. DNA of the CDR3: TGTGCCAGCATCGCCGGATGGGGGGACCGAGGCACCGGGGAGCTGTTTTTT.

The V and J genes are TRBV6-5 and TRBJ2-5; D call uncertain. V lost 5 bases to trimming and J lost 1 base, with 11 bases between them. The CDR3 runs to 14 residues. Germline V lookup: CDR1 MNHEY, CDR2 SVGAGI. The CDR3 reads CASSAQLPQETQYF. As DNA, the CDR3 is TGTGCCAGCAGTGCACAGCTGCCCCAAGAGACCCAGTACTTC.

The genes are TRBV2 and TRBJ2-7; no clear D. Per the germline V gene, CDR1 is SNHLY and CDR2 is FYNNEI. V lost 2 bases to trimming and J lost 3 bases, with 8 bases between them. The CDR3 extends over 13 amino acids. The CDR3: CASSEYRVYEQYF. As DNA, the CDR3 is TGTGCCAGCAGTGAATACAGAGTCTACGAGCAGTACTTC.

This chain connects TRBV6-5 to TRBJ1-1; TRBD1 is a possible D gene (6 bases). The V end was cut by 1 base, the J end by 3 bases, with 12 bases between. CDR3 length equals 15 residues. Germline CDR1 reads MNHEY; CDR2 reads SVGAGI. The CDR3 here is CASSYWGGGDTEAFF. In DNA form, the CDR3 reads TGTGCCAGCAGTTACTGGGGGGGCGGGGACACTGAAGCTTTCTTT.

J is TRBJ1-3 and V is TRBV10-3; a possible D gene is TRBD1 (6 bases). This CDR3 has 14 residues. V lost 7 bases and J lost 5, with 15 bases in between. CDR1 is ENHRY and CDR2 is SYGVKD in the germline V gene. The CDR3 nucleotides read TGTGCCATCACCACAGGGTTGACTAGAAACACCATATATTTT. This translates into CAITTGLTRNTIYF.

This clone has just one count. This chain joins TRBV6-1 and TRBJ2-3; the D gene is possibly TRBD1 (6 bases). Trimming cost V 6 bases and J 0 bases, with 10 bases left between them. From germline, CDR1 is MNHNS and CDR2 SASEGT. CDR3 length equals 14 residues. In DNA, the CDR3 is TGTGCCAGCAGGCGACAGGTTAGCACAGATACGCAGTATTTT. Translating it yields CASRRQVSTDTQYF.

This chain connects TRBV7-9 to TRBJ1-1; 8 bases map to TRBD1. With V trimmed by 5 bases and J by 6 bases, 5 bases remained unmatched. The CDR3 is 13 amino acids. CDR1 is SEHNR and CDR2 is FQNEAQ in the germline V gene (reference sequence). The CDR3 spells CASSVRGPSEAFF. The CDR3 coding sequence is TGTGCCAGCAGCGTCAGGGGGCCGTCTGAAGCTTTCTTT. The full variable domain, rest sourced from reference TRBV7-9 and TRBJ1-1, is DTGVSQNPRHKITKRGQNVTFRCDPISEHNRLYWYRQTLGQGPEFLTYFQNEAQLEKSRLLSDRFSAERPKGSFSTLEIQRTEQGDSAMYLCASSVRGPSEAFFGQGTRLTVV.

The chain carries TRBV4-2 and TRBJ2-2; D might be TRBD1 (6 bases). Germline V gives CDR1 LGHNA, CDR2 YNFKEQ. This CDR3 contains 16 residues. The germline V and J ends were trimmed by 0 bases and 3 bases, with 11 bases remaining between them. The CDR3, as DNA: TGTGCCAGCAGCCAAGATCAGGGGACGTACACCGGGGAGCTGTTTTTT. It yields the protein CASSQDQGTYTGELFF.

The chain couples TRBV15 to TRBJ2-3; 9 positions agree with TRBD2. The germline gives CDR1 LNHNV, CDR2 YYDKDF (reference sequence). Trimming at V came to 1 base and at J to 1 base, leaving 3 bases not matched to a gene. This CDR3 comprises 16 residues. The CDR3 loop reads CATSRGGGGRTDTQYF. The CDR3 DNA reads TGTGCCACCAGCAGAGGCGGGGGGGGTCGCACAGATACGCAGTATTTT. Complete variable domain (other parts from reference TRBV15 and TRBJ2-3): DAMVIQNPRYQVTQFGKPVTLSCSQTLNHNVMYWYQQKSSQAPKLLFHYYDKDFNNEADTPDNFQSRRPNTSFCFLDIRSPGLGDTAMYLCATSRGGGGRTDTQYFGPGTRLTVL.

The rearrangement uses TRBV5-1 and TRBJ2-5; the D gene is possibly TRBD1 (6 bases). Trimming took off 6 bases at V and 3 bases at J, with 15 bases between the two ends. This CDR3 spans 14 amino acids. The germline V gene encodes CDR1 SGHRS and CDR2 YFSETQ. The chain's CDR3 is CASTPGQIEETQYF. CDR3 nucleotide sequence: TGCGCCAGCACGCCGGGACAAATAGAAGAGACCCAGTACTTC. Looking up the rest from reference TRBV5-1 and TRBJ2-5 gives the full variable domain: KAGVTQTPRYLIKTRGQQVTLSCSPISGHRSVSWYQQTPGQGLQFLFEYFSETQRNKGNFPGRFSGRQFSNSRSEMNVSTLELGDSALYLCASTPGQIEETQYFGPGTRLLVL.

The V call is TRBV5-1, the J call TRBJ1-1, with no clear D. Deletions cut 2 bases from V and 3 bases from J, with 11 bases between. Germline values: CDR1 SGHRS, CDR2 YFSETQ. CDR3 length: 14 residues. The CDR3 loop reads CASSFLTVDTEAFF. In nucleotides, the CDR3 is TGCGCCAGCAGCTTTCTCACAGTGGACACTGAAGCTTTCTTT.

The chain links TRBV7-2 to TRBJ1-1; D not certain. The CDR3 loop spans 13 amino acids. Trimming stripped 3 bases from V and 1 base from J, with 6 bases between. The germline CDR1 and CDR2 sequences are SGHTA and FQGNSA. DNA of the CDR3: TGTGCCAGCAGCTTCCGGGGGAACACTGAAGCTTTCTTT. Its translation: CASSFRGNTEAFF.

The CDR3 DNA follows: TGTGCCAGCAGCGAAGGGAGACCCCCAACCGCCGACAGGGTTTCTTGCGAGCAGTACTTC. Protein product: CASSEGRPPTADRVSCEQYF. The chain links TRBV21-1 to TRBJ2-7; TRBD1 is the table's D call, not checked against the DNA. TRBV21-1 is noted as a pseudogene. The CDR3 length is 20 residues.

The J gene is TRBJ2-1, the V gene TRBV5-1; 13 bases match TRBD2. The CDR3 loop spans 19 amino acids. Per the germline V gene, CDR1 is SGHRS and CDR2 is YFSETQ. J gave up 3 bases and V 1 base, and 10 bases lay outside the gene matches. The CDR3 DNA sequence: TGCGCCAGCAGCTTGAAGACTAGCGGGGGGTATAGTGTCTACAATGAGCAGTTCTTC. It codes for CASSLKTSGGYSVYNEQFF.

The rearrangement joins TRBV6-5 to TRBJ2-7; a weak D match, TRBD2 (5 bases). CDR1 MNHEY and CDR2 SVGAGI come from the germline V gene. This CDR3 region has 12 residues. Trimming removed 6 bases at V and 5 bases at J, with 11 bases between. CDR3 in DNA: TGTGCCAGCAGACTAGGGTCCCACGAGCAGTACTTC. It translates to CASRLGSHEQYF.

The rearrangement links TRBV5-1 to TRBJ2-3; 7 nucleotides match TRBD1. CDR3 length: 15 residues. V was pared by 5 bases and J by 1 base, with 7 bases of the junction left unmatched. The germline V gene has CDR1 SGHRS and CDR2 YFSETQ. CDR3 nucleotides: TGCGCCAGCAGTTCGGGACAGCAAGGCACAGATACGCAGTATTTT. Translating gives CASSSGQQGTDTQYF. The full variable domain, its missing parts supplied by reference TRBV5-1 and TRBJ2-3, is KAGVTQTPRYLIKTRGQQVTLSCSPISGHRSVSWYQQTPGQGLQFLFEYFSETQRNKGNFPGRFSGRQFSNSRSEMNVSTLELGDSALYLCASSSGQQGTDTQYFGPGTRLTVL.

The chain recombines TRBV4-3 with TRBJ1-3; D may be TRBD1 (5 bases). This CDR3 contains 14 residues. V lost 1 base and J 5 bases, leaving 9 bases between the germline ends. Germline V gene data show CDR1 as LGHNA and CDR2 as YSLEER. CDR3 loop: CASSQGAGRNTIYF. For the CDR3, the DNA is TGCGCCAGCAGCCAAGGGGCAGGGAGAAACACCATATATTTT.